The TCR beta chain described here comes from a study of T cell changes during pregnancy in multiple sclerosis. The germline CDR1 and CDR2 sequences are LGHNA and YSLEER. This CDR3 region has 17 residues. With 0 bases clipped from V and 4 bases from J, the junction kept 9 bases outside the gene matches. Some clones are missing from TCRdb's copy, which holds only in-frame ones; the method was immunoSEQ multiplex PCR. The sample gives some 29,000 clones, roughly 89% of which show up once; about 4.3% is in the top ten. The J gene is TRBJ1-5, the V gene TRBV4-3; 7 positions agree with TRBD1. This clonotype was sampled from a female donor in good health, enrolled as a control in a pregnancy study. The sequences come from CD8+ T cells from peripheral blood mononuclear cells, collected in the second trimester of pregnancy. The DNA of the CDR3 is TGCGCCAGCAGCCAAGACCCCACAGGGGTAGGGAATCAGCCCCAGCATTTT. Protein sequence: CASSQDPTGVGNQPQHF.